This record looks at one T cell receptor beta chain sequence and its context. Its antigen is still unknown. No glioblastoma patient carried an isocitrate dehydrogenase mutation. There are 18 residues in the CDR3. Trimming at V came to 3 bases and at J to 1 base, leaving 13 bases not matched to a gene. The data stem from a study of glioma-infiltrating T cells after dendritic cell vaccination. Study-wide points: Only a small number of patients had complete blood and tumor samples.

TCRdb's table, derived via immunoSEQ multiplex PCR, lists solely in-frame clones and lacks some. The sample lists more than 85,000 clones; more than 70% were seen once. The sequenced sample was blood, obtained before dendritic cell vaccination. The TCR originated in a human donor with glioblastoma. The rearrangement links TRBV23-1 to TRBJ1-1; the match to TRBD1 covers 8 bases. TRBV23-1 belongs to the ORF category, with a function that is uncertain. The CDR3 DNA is TGCGCCAGCAGTCACCCGGCAGGGGGCAGGTGGGAGAACACTGAAGCTTTCTTT. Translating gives CASSHPAGGRWENTEAFF.